A single sample gave rise to the 15 T cell receptor beta chains below, sequenced in a study of beta chain features in type 1 diabetes (dated by TCRdb to 2016 to 2019). The method behind the library was the immunoSEQ multiplex PCR assay. All of the isolated RNA was reverse transcribed with the High Capacity cDNA Reverse Transcription Kit, so expressed TCRB transcripts were sequenced. In TCRdb, the immuneACCESS table is reduced to in-frame sequences with V and J assigned. These tables do not hold every clone; where another copy was compared, an unresolved V gene accounts for under half, and the others remain unexplained. Here the sample has more than 110,000 clones; 6.5% to 8.5% occur a single time. Clones ranked in the top ten supply about 1.4% of the sample. The sequenced sample consisted of central memory CD4+ T cells from blood. Source of these receptors: a woman under 40 in good health.

This clone was seen a handful of times. The chain links TRBV11-2 to TRBJ2-4, with D tentatively TRBD2 (5 bases). Trimming took off 5 bases at V and 0 bases at J, with 11 bases between the two ends. The CDR3 spans 15 residues. Germline loops: CDR1 SGHAT, CDR2 FQNNGV. CDR3 nucleotides: TGTGCCAGCAGCCCGCGGGTCTTAGCCAAAAACATTCAGTACTTC. Its protein is CASSPRVLAKNIQYF. Filled out from reference TRBV11-2 and TRBJ2-4, the complete variable domain reads EAGVAQSPRYKIIEKRQSVAFWCNPISGHATLYWYQQILGQGPKLLIQFQNNGVVDDSQLPKDRFSAERLKGVDSTLKIQPAKLEDSAVYLCASSPRVLAKNIQYFGAGTRLSVL.

Only a few counts were recorded for this clone. The CDR3 is CASNSGTVVQETQYF. CDR3 in DNA: TGTGCCAGCAACTCGGGGACAGTGGTACAAGAGACCCAGTACTTC. The chain carries TRBV9 and TRBJ2-5; TRBD1 aligns across 7 bases. Trimming at V came to 6 bases and at J to 2 bases, leaving 10 bases not matched to a gene. Per germline, CDR1 SGDLS and CDR2 YYNGEE. The CDR3 contains 15 residues.

The chain links TRBV2 to TRBJ2-1; 7 positions agree with TRBD1. The V segment lost 3 bases and the J segment 9 bases; nucleotides outside the gene matches: 11. The CDR3 runs 15 residues. The germline V gene has CDR1 SNHLY and CDR2 FYNNEI. Here the CDR3 DNA reads TGTGCCAGCAGTGAGTCAGCGGCCAGGGGGAGTGAGCAGTTCTTC. Translation gives CASSESAARGSEQFF.

This clone was counted a few times. V is TRBV19 and J is TRBJ2-2, with 11 positions matching TRBD1. CDR1 is LNHDA, CDR2 SQIVND, per germline (reference sequence). V lost 6 bases to trimming and J lost 4 bases; unmatched junction nucleotides: 4. The CDR3 consists of 15 residues. CDR3 DNA: TGTGCCAGTAGGGGACAGGGGGTATCCACCGGGGAGCTGTTTTTT. This codes for CASRGQGVSTGELFF. Full variable domain (rest looked up from reference TRBV19 and TRBJ2-2): DGGITQSPKYLFRKEGQNVTLSCEQNLNHDAMYWYRQDPGQGLRLIYYSQIVNDFQKGDIAEGYSVSREKKESFPLTVTSAQKNPTAFYLCASRGQGVSTGELFFGEGSRLTVL.

This clone was counted at least ten times. V is TRBV7-2 and J is TRBJ2-1, with 8 bases lining up with TRBD2. The CDR3 runs 14 residues. The germline CDR1 and CDR2 sequences are SGHTA and FQGNSA. Trimming removed 6 bases from V and 4 bases from J; junction bases left unmatched: 5. The CDR3 coding sequence is TGTGCCAGCAGAACTAGCGGAGAATACAATGAGCAGTTCTTC. Amino acids: CASRTSGEYNEQFF.

This clone was detected only a few times. The chain has TRBV2 and TRBJ2-3; 12 bases are a match to TRBD2. The CDR3 has 15 amino acids. The J segment lost 4 bases and the V segment lost 6 bases, leaving 5 bases of the junction unmatched. Germline CDR1 is SNHLY and CDR2 is FYNNEI. The CDR3 nucleotides are TGTGCCAGCAGGTCGACTAGCGGGAGCCCAGATACGCAGTATTTT. Translating gives CASRSTSGSPDTQYF.

This clone was picked up many times. The rearrangement uses TRBV29-1 and TRBJ2-7, with D maybe TRBD2 (6 bases). V was trimmed by 5 bases and J by 8 bases, leaving 19 bases between them. CDR1 is SQVTM, CDR2 ANQGSEA, per germline. This CDR3 contains 13 residues. This CDR3 reads CSVQGGGSSQQYF. The DNA of the CDR3 is TGCAGCGTTCAGGGAGGAGGGTCAAGCCAGCAGTACTTC.

The CDR3 spells CASSGQGGYYGYTF. For the CDR3, the DNA is TGTGCCAGCTCCGGACAGGGCGGATACTATGGCTACACCTTC. J is TRBJ1-2 and V is TRBV25-1, with 8 bases identical to TRBD1. This CDR3 has 14 residues. The germline gives CDR1 MGHDK, CDR2 SYGVNS. Germline trimming cut 8 bases from V and 3 bases from J; bases unmatched to any gene: 8.

This sequence joins TRBV5-1 and TRBJ2-5; TRBD2 agrees at 8 bases. V lost 2 bases and J lost 1; bases outside the gene matches: 4. CDR3 length: 15 amino acids. Germline assignment: CDR1 SGHRS and CDR2 YFSETQ. This chain's CDR3 is CASSFSGNPQETQYF. In DNA form, the CDR3 reads TGCGCCAGCAGCTTTAGCGGGAACCCCCAAGAGACCCAGTACTTC.

This clone was observed a handful of times. The J gene is TRBJ2-5, the V gene TRBV4-2, with 7 bases that match TRBD1. This CDR3 is built from 15 residues. V shed 5 bases, J shed 3 bases, and the junction held 9 bases outside the gene matches. CDR1 is LGHNA, CDR2 YNFKEQ, per germline. The chain's CDR3 is CASSLWTGGKETQYF. In DNA, the CDR3 is TGTGCCAGCAGCTTATGGACAGGAGGAAAAGAGACCCAGTACTTC.

The chain is built from TRBV5-4 and TRBJ2-4, with D unclear. The CDR3 runs 14 residues. V was cut by 4 bases and J by 0 bases, with 8 bases left in between. Germline CDR1 is SGHNT and CDR2 is YYREEE (reference sequence). The CDR3 sequence: CASSPSLAKNIQYF. The CDR3, as DNA: TGTGCCAGCAGCCCGAGTCTAGCCAAAAACATTCAGTACTTC. The variable domain in full, with the rest retrieved from reference TRBV5-4 and TRBJ2-4, is ETGVTQSPTHLIKTRGQQVTLRCSSQSGHNTVSWYQQALGQGPQFIFQYYREEENGRGNFPPRFSGLQFPNYSSELNVNALELDDSALYLCASSPSLAKNIQYFGAGTRLSVL.

This clone has only a few counts. This chain links TRBV2 with TRBJ2-3; the D gene is possibly TRBD2 (6 bases). V lost 4 bases, J lost 3 bases, and 8 bases lay in between. From germline, CDR1 is SNHLY and CDR2 FYNNEI. This CDR3 is built from 13 residues. The CDR3: CASSAGRTDTQYF. The CDR3 nucleotides read TGTGCCAGCAGTGCCGGGAGAACAGATACGCAGTATTTT.

The table lists this clone with a few counts. The J gene is TRBJ2-1, the V gene TRBV28, with a possible D match to TRBD2 (7 bases). Trimming pared 7 bases from V and 9 bases from J, leaving 16 bases between. Germline V lookup: CDR1 MDHEN, CDR2 SYDVKM. This CDR3 region has 13 residues. The CDR3 DNA is TGTGCCAGCACCCCTGGGGGGGCCCGTGAGCAGTTCTTC. This codes for CASTPGGAREQFF.

This clone was recorded at least ten times. The chain recombines TRBV5-1 with TRBJ2-1, with TRBD2 identical over 7 bases. Per the germline V gene, CDR1 is SGHRS and CDR2 is YFSETQ. V was pared by 1 base and J by 1 base, with 8 bases of the junction left unmatched. This CDR3 spans 17 amino acids. CDR3 region: CASSLSLGGSSYNEQFF. In DNA form, the CDR3 reads TGCGCCAGCAGCTTGTCACTAGGCGGGAGTTCCTACAATGAGCAGTTCTTC.

J is TRBJ1-1 and V is TRBV18; D not certain. The CDR3 totals 13 residues. The germline V and J ends were trimmed by 5 bases and 4 bases, with 11 bases remaining between them. Germline loops: CDR1 KGHSH, CDR2 LQKENI. The CDR3 is CASSFGPSTEAFF. As DNA, the CDR3 is TGTGCCAGCTCATTTGGTCCGAGCACTGAAGCTTTCTTT. The whole variable domain, remainder taken from reference TRBV18 and TRBJ1-1, is NAGVMQNPRHLVRRRGQEARLRCSPMKGHSHVYWYRQLPEEGLKFMVYLQKENIIDESGMPKERFSAEFPKEGPSILRIQQVVRGDSAAYFCASSFGPSTEAFFGQGTRLTVV.